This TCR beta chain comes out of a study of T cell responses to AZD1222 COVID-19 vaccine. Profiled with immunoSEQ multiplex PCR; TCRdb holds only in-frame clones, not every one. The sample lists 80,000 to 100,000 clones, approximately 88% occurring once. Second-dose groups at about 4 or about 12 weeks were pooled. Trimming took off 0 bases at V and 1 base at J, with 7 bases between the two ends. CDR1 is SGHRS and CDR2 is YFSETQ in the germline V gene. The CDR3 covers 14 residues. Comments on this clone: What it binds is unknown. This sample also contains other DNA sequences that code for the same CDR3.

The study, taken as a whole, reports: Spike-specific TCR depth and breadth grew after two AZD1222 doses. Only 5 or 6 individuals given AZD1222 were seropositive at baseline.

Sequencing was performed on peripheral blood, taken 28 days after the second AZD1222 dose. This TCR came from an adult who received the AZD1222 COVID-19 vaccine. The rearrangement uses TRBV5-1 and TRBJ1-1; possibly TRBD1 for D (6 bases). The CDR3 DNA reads TGCGCCAGCAGCTTGGGGGGGCGGAACACTGAAGCTTTCTTT. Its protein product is CASSLGGRNTEAFF.